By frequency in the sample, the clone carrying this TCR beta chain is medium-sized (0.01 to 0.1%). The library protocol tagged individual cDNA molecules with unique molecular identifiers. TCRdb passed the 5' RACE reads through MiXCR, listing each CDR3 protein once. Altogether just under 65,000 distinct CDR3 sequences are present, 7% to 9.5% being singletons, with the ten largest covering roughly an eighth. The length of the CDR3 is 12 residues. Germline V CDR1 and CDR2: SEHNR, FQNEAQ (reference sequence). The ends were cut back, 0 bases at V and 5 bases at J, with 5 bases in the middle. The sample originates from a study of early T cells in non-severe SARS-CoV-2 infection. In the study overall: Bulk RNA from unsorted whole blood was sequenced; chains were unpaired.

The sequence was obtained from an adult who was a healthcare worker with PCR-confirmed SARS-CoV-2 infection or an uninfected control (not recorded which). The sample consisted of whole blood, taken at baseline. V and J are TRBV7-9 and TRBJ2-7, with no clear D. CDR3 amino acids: CASSLASHEQYF. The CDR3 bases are TGTGCCAGCAGCTTAGCGTCCCACGAGCAGTACTTC.